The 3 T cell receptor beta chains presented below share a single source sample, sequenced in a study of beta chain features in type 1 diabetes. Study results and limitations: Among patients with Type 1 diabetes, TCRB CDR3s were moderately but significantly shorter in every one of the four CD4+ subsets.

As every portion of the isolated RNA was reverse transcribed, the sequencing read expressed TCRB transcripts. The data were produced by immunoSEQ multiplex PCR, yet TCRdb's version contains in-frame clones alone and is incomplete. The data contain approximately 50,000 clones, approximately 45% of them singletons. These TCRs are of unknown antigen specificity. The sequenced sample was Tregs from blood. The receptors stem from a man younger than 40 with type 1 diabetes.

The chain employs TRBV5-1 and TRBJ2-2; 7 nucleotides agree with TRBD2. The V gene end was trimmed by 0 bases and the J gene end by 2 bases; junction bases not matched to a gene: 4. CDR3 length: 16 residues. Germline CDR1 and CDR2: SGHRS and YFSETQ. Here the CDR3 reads CASSLALAGNTGELFF. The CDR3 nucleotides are TGCGCCAGCAGCTTGGCCTTAGCGGGTAACACCGGGGAGCTGTTTTTT. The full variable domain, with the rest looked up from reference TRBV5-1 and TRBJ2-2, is KAGVTQTPRYLIKTRGQQVTLSCSPISGHRSVSWYQQTPGQGLQFLFEYFSETQRNKGNFPGRFSGRQFSNSRSEMNVSTLELGDSALYLCASSLALAGNTGELFFGEGSRLTVL.

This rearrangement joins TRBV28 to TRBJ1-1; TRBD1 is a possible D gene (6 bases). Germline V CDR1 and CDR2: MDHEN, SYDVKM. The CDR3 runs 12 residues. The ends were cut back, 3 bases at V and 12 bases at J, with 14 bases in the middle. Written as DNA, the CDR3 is TGTGCCAGCAGTTTGCTCCGGGACACCACTTTCTTT. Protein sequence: CASSLLRDTTFF.

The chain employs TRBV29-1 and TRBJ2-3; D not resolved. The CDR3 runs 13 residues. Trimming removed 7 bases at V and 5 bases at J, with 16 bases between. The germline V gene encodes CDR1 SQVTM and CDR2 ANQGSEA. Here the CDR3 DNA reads TGCAGCGCCTTGCGCCCCAATGAAGATACGCAGTATTTT. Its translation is CSALRPNEDTQYF.